Here is one T cell receptor beta chain with its context. This sample is part of a study of blood T cell repertoires in COVID-19. On the study more broadly: Donors in the United States, Italy and Spain gave samples during acute or convalescent COVID-19. T cells, B-cell-depleted T cells, or PBMCs supplied cDNA or gDNA.

Trimming shortened V by 6 bases and J by 0 bases, and 12 bases separated the two germline ends. This CDR3 has 15 amino acids. Germline V gives CDR1 SNHLY, CDR2 FYNNEI. In the original processing: Amplification of reference gene primers provided the estimated nucleated cell counts. Here immunoSEQ multiplex PCR was the method, and the copy in TCRdb shows in-frame clones only, minus some. V, J and clone size were drawn from that table, and D and trimming were deduced from the DNA. Of about 170,000 clones listed, 83% were seen once; the top ten hold roughly 1.9%. V is TRBV2 and J is TRBJ1-5; D remains ambiguous. Sequencing was carried out using peripheral blood. The clonotype was recovered from a woman older than 75 with acute or convalescent COVID-19. Written as DNA, the CDR3 is TGTGCCAGCAGAAGTAACACCGTTAGCAATCAGCCCCAGCATTTT. Residues: CASRSNTVSNQPQHF.